One TCR beta chain is described in this entry. Its antigen remains unidentified. This specimen belongs to a study of graft-versus-host responses after intestinal transplantation. Study-wide context: Recipients obtained multivisceral, liver-intestinal, or isolated intestinal transplants.

Assay: immunoSEQ multiplex PCR; the TCRdb copy retains only in-frame clones and omits some. The sample comprises tens of thousands of clones, almost 85% of which are singletons, and around 0.87% rests with the top ten. Study-wide points: Where graft-donor T cell macrochimerism was present, patients had high graft-versus-host to host-versus-graft clonal ratios in allografts. Among recipient marrow samples, GvH clones were found; some appeared first in ileum or blood.

Trimming stripped 4 bases from V and 4 bases from J, with 15 bases between. CDR3 length: 14 amino acids. Germline assignment: CDR1 SGHKS and CDR2 YYEKEE (reference sequence). This TCR was sampled from a human donor who was the organ donor for an intestinal transplant. The V call is TRBV5-5, the J call TRBJ2-7; D may match TRBD1 or TRBD2 (6 bases each). Sample: unstimulated CD8+ T cells sorted from spleen or lymph node cells, taken before transplant. CDR3 in amino acids: CASSLWGAEYEQYF. CDR3 sequence (DNA): TGTGCCAGCAGCCTTTGGGGGGCTGAATACGAGCAGTACTTC.